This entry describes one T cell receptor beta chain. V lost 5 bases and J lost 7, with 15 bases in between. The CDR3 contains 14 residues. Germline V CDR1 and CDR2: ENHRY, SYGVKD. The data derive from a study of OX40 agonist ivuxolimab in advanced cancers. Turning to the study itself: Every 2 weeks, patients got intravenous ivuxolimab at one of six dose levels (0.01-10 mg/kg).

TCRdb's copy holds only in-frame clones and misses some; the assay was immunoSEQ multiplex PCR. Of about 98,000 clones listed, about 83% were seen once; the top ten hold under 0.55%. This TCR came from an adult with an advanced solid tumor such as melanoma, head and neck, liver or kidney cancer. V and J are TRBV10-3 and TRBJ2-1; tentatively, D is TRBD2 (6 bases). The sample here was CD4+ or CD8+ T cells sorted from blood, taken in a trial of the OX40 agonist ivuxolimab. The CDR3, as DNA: TGTGCCATCAGTCGAGAGACTAGTAAAAATGAGCAGTTCTTC. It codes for CAISRETSKNEQFF.